Following are 27 T cell receptor beta chains from one sample sequenced in a study of identical twins (dated by TCRdb to 2016 to 2018). The library was prepared using 5' RACE. The sequencing machine was an Illumina HiSeq 2000. The raw public data were reprocessed by TCRdb itself: fastp quality trimming at Q25, MiXCR clonotype calling, in-frame beta chains only. Each CDR3 protein appears once, grouped with its most common genes and DNA. The sample table lists 550,000 to 700,000 distinct CDR3 sequences, about 20% of them with a count of one. The ten most abundant clones make up roughly 4% of the sample. The same specimen was also included in a second study, on T cells expressing NK-cell markers.

Sequences were obtained from PBMCs. All receptors come from a young woman in good health.

This clonotype has at least ten counts. The genes are TRBV30 and TRBJ2-2; no reliable D call. Germline CDR1 is GTSNPN and CDR2 is SVGIG (reference sequence). CDR3 length: 14 residues. The V end lost 0 bases, the J end lost 5 bases, and 10 bases lay between the germline ends. The CDR3 nucleotides are TGTGCCTGGAGTGTAGGGCAGGAAACCGGGGAGCTGTTTTTT. It yields the protein CAWSVGQETGELFF.

This clonotype was seen only a few times. The CDR3 sequence: CASSRTSGLDTDTQYF. The CDR3 bases are TGTGCCAGCAGCCGAACCTCGGGCCTCGACACAGATACGCAGTATTTT. The chain recombines TRBV4-2 with TRBJ2-3, with D unresolved. Germline-derived CDR1 and CDR2 are LGHNA and YNFKEQ. The CDR3 has 16 amino acids. V shed 4 bases and J shed 2 bases, with 16 bases lying between them.

The chain uses TRBV18 and TRBJ2-7, with D maybe TRBD1 (5 bases). Trimming removed 3 bases at V and 5 bases at J, with 11 bases between. Germline assignment: CDR1 KGHSH and CDR2 LQKENI. The CDR3 sequence is 13 residues long. The DNA of the CDR3 is TGTGCCAGCTCACCTTTGGGGCTGCACGAGCAGTACTTC. As protein: CASSPLGLHEQYF. Filled out from reference TRBV18 and TRBJ2-7, the complete variable domain reads NAGVMQNPRHLVRRRGQEARLRCSPMKGHSHVYWYRQLPEEGLKFMVYLQKENIIDESGMPKERFSAEFPKEGPSILRIQQVVRGDSAAYFCASSPLGLHEQYFGPGTRLTVT.

The sample holds many counts of this clonotype. V usage is TRBV2 and J usage is TRBJ2-7; 9 bases map to TRBD2. The CDR3 consists of 13 residues. Per the germline V gene, CDR1 is SNHLY and CDR2 is FYNNEI. The V segment lost 7 bases and the J segment 2 bases; nucleotides outside the gene matches: 3. The CDR3 nucleotides are TGTGCCAGCATTGGACTAGCGACCTACGAGCAGTACTTC. Translating it yields CASIGLATYEQYF.

This chain uses TRBV11-2 with TRBJ2-3, with 7 bases fitting TRBD1. V shed 3 bases and J 3 bases; nucleotides not matched to a gene: 6. CDR1 is SGHAT, CDR2 FQNNGV, per germline. The CDR3 loop spans 15 amino acids. The CDR3 sequence is CASSFQGVRTDTQYF. CDR3 nucleotide sequence: TGTGCCAGCAGCTTCCAGGGGGTGAGAACAGATACGCAGTATTTT. The full variable domain, in which reference TRBV11-2 and TRBJ2-3 provide the parts outside the CDR3, is EAGVAQSPRYKIIEKRQSVAFWCNPISGHATLYWYQQILGQGPKLLIQFQNNGVVDDSQLPKDRFSAERLKGVDSTLKIQPAKLEDSAVYLCASSFQGVRTDTQYFGPGTRLTVL.

The chain links TRBV7-6 to TRBJ1-1; 7 nucleotides match TRBD1. The CDR3 contains 15 residues. Germline V CDR1 and CDR2: SGHVS, FNYEAQ. V lost 5 bases to trimming and J lost 5 bases; unmatched junction nucleotides: 11. The CDR3 sequence: CASSPVTGWGTEAFF. The CDR3 DNA sequence: TGTGCCAGCAGCCCCGTGACAGGGTGGGGGACTGAAGCTTTCTTT.

The chain joins TRBV7-8 to TRBJ2-5; possibly TRBD1 for D (5 bases). The germline gives CDR1 SGHVS, CDR2 FQNEAQ. Trimming left V 5 bases short and J 1 base short, with 8 bases between. There are 13 residues in the CDR3. This CDR3 is CASSVRVQETQYF. The CDR3 bases are TGTGCCAGCAGCGTCAGGGTCCAAGAGACCCAGTACTTC. Full variable domain (missing parts from reference TRBV7-8 and TRBJ2-5): GAGVSQSPRYKVAKRGQDVALRCDPISGHVSLFWYQQALGQGPEFLTYFQNEAQLDKSGLPSDRFFAERPEGSVSTLKIQRTQQEDSAVYLCASSVRVQETQYFGPGTRLLVL.

The chain joins TRBV13 to TRBJ2-5, with D possibly TRBD1 on 5 matching bases. The CDR3 contains 13 residues. Trimming pared 5 bases from V and 2 bases from J, leaving 9 bases between. In germline, CDR1 is PRHDT, CDR2 FYEKMQ (reference sequence). CDR3 sequence: CASSGQGQETQYF. The CDR3 region has the DNA TGTGCCAGCAGCGGGCAGGGACAAGAGACCCAGTACTTC.

This clonotype was found many times. The V gene is TRBV19, the J gene TRBJ1-4, with a possible D match to TRBD1 (5 bases). The germline CDR1 and CDR2 sequences are LNHDA and SQIVND (reference sequence). This CDR3 contains 14 residues. Trimming pared 3 bases from V and 5 bases from J, leaving 10 bases between. CDR3 amino acids: CASSIWDPNEKLFF. CDR3 sequence (DNA): TGTGCCAGTAGTATCTGGGACCCCAATGAAAAACTGTTTTTT.

In this sample, this clonotype turned up a few times. V usage is TRBV4-3 and J usage is TRBJ2-7; 11 bases are a match to TRBD2. CDR3 length equals 15 residues. J was trimmed by 2 bases and V by 1 base; bases with no gene match: 1. Germline V gene sequence: CDR1 LGHNA, CDR2 YSLEER. The CDR3 reads CASSQGLAGTYEQYF. The CDR3 bases are TGCGCCAGCAGCCAAGGACTAGCGGGGACCTACGAGCAGTACTTC.

In this sample, this clonotype turned up a few times. The chain uses TRBV5-1 and TRBJ1-6; TRBD1 is a possible D gene (5 bases). The CDR3 has 16 amino acids. The germline CDR1 and CDR2 sequences are SGHRS and YFSETQ. V was clipped by 0 bases and J by 8 bases, with 15 bases between them. Written as DNA, the CDR3 is TGCGCCAGCAGCTTGGCTTCGGGGCATGTGGATTCACCCCTCCACTTT. Its translation is CASSLASGHVDSPLHF. The entire variable domain, with the rest obtained from reference TRBV5-1 and TRBJ1-6, is as follows: KAGVTQTPRYLIKTRGQQVTLSCSPISGHRSVSWYQQTPGQGLQFLFEYFSETQRNKGNFPGRFSGRQFSNSRSEMNVSTLELGDSALYLCASSLASGHVDSPLHFGNGTRLTVT.

The chain joins TRBV6-1 to TRBJ1-2, with D uncertain. Germline V gives CDR1 MNHNS, CDR2 SASEGT. This CDR3 contains 13 residues. Trimming took off 8 bases at V and 8 bases at J, with 18 bases between the two ends. The CDR3 reads CASEGLWFWGYTF. Written as DNA, the CDR3 is TGTGCCAGCGAAGGGCTTTGGTTTTGGGGCTACACCTTC.

V and J are TRBV6-5 and TRBJ2-6; 11 positions match TRBD1. V lost 3 bases and J lost 0; bases outside the gene matches: 4. This CDR3 region has 18 residues. Germline V lookup: CDR1 MNHEY, CDR2 SVGAGI. CDR3 sequence reads: CASSYFGTGGSGANVLTF. The CDR3 DNA is TGTGCCAGCAGTTATTTTGGGACAGGGGGCTCTGGGGCCAACGTCCTGACTTTC.

V is TRBV10-2 and J is TRBJ1-2, with D hard to call. CDR3 size: 13 residues. Trimming took 2 bases from V and 3 from J, leaving 7 bases between them. CDR1 is WSHSY and CDR2 is SAAADI in the germline V gene. The DNA of the CDR3 is TGCGCCAGCAGTGAGAGTCCTCACTATGGCTACACCTTC. This sequence encodes CASSESPHYGYTF.

The J gene is TRBJ1-1, the V gene TRBV4-1; D call uncertain. Germline V gives CDR1 MGHRA, CDR2 YSYEKL. With 0 bases removed from V and 9 bases from J, the gap between germline ends came to 8 bases. The CDR3 has 12 amino acids. The CDR3 loop reads CASSQERQKAFF. In nucleotides, the CDR3 is TGCGCCAGCAGCCAAGAACGCCAAAAAGCTTTCTTT.

The CDR3 is CASSFPGQASRDTQYF. CDR3 nucleotide sequence: TGTGCCAGCAGCTTTCCGGGACAGGCATCGAGAGATACGCAGTATTTT. V is TRBV7-2 and J is TRBJ2-3; 8 bases match TRBD1. This CDR3 spans 16 amino acids. The V gene end was trimmed by 3 bases and the J gene end by 5 bases; junction bases not matched to a gene: 10. Germline V CDR1 and CDR2: SGHTA, FQGNSA.

The table lists this clonotype with a few counts. The rearrangement joins TRBV6-1 to TRBJ2-1; TRBD1 matches 8 bases. Germline assignment: CDR1 MNHNS and CDR2 SASEGT. Germline trimming cut 7 bases from V and 0 bases from J; bases unmatched to any gene: 5. The CDR3 sequence is 15 residues long. The CDR3 region is CASTRTGSSYNEQFF. In nucleotides, the CDR3 is TGTGCCAGCACCCGGACAGGGAGCTCCTACAATGAGCAGTTCTTC.

The chain links TRBV15 to TRBJ2-2, with D uncertain. Trimming stripped 2 bases from V and 1 base from J, with 11 bases between. The V gene's germline CDR1 is LNHNV and CDR2 YYDKDF (reference sequence). The CDR3 loop spans 16 amino acids. The CDR3 nucleotides are TGTGCCACCAGCAGATTAGGGCTACGGAACACCGGGGAGCTGTTTTTT. Its translation: CATSRLGLRNTGELFF.

J is TRBJ2-3 and V is TRBV6-1; 11 positions agree with TRBD2. The CDR3 totals 16 residues. Germline V gene data show CDR1 as MNHNS and CDR2 as SASEGT. V trimming: 6 bases; J trimming: 0 bases; junction bases outside the gene matches: 5. CDR3 nucleotide sequence: TGTGCCAGCAGCCTACTAGCGGGGGTTAGCACAGATACGCAGTATTTT. It specifies CASSLLAGVSTDTQYF.

This clonotype was seen ten or more times. The chain couples TRBV5-1 to TRBJ1-4, with D tentatively TRBD1 (6 bases). The CDR3 sequence is 15 residues long. Germline CDR1 reads SGHRS; CDR2 reads YFSETQ. Trimming removed 6 bases at V and 8 bases at J, with 20 bases between. The CDR3 nucleotides are TGCGCCAGCACCCAATACGGGAACAGGGAAGAAAAACTGTTTTTT. Translating gives CASTQYGNREEKLFF.

The genes are TRBV7-2 and TRBJ1-5, with 9 bases lining up with TRBD1. The ends lost 4 bases at V and 9 bases at J; junction bases unmatched: 4. The CDR3 runs to 13 residues. The germline gives CDR1 SGHTA, CDR2 FQGNSA. CDR3 sequence (DNA): TGTGCCAGCAGCTGGACAGGGGATTTGCCCCAGCATTTT. This encodes CASSWTGDLPQHF.

The chain employs TRBV12-3 or TRBV12-4 and TRBJ2-5; no reliable D call. V lost 3 bases, J lost 4 bases, and 18 bases lay in between. CDR3 length: 16 residues. The CDR3 DNA sequence: TGTGCCAGCAGTTTCAGTCCGTCGGTTGTTGGAGAGACCCAGTACTTC. This translates into CASSFSPSVVGETQYF.

The gene calls are TRBV5-1 and TRBJ2-1, with 11 bases that match TRBD2. The CDR3 runs 16 residues. CDR1 is SGHRS, CDR2 YFSETQ, per germline. The J segment lost 4 bases and the V segment lost 7 bases, leaving 10 bases of the junction unmatched. CDR3 protein: CASPISGRAKYNEQFF. CDR3 bases: TGCGCCAGCCCCATTAGCGGGAGGGCAAAATACAATGAGCAGTTCTTC.

This clonotype showed up many times. In DNA form, the CDR3 reads TGCGCCAGCAGCTTTGGCCCCCTTGAGGCCAAAAACATTCAGTACTTC. Residues: CASSFGPLEAKNIQYF. The V and J genes are TRBV5-1 and TRBJ2-4, with D uncertain. With 2 bases removed from V and 1 base from J, the gap between germline ends came to 13 bases. This CDR3 comprises 16 residues. CDR1 SGHRS and CDR2 YFSETQ come from the germline V gene. Looking up the rest from reference TRBV5-1 and TRBJ2-4 gives the full variable domain: KAGVTQTPRYLIKTRGQQVTLSCSPISGHRSVSWYQQTPGQGLQFLFEYFSETQRNKGNFPGRFSGRQFSNSRSEMNVSTLELGDSALYLCASSFGPLEAKNIQYFGAGTRLSVL.

This chain connects TRBV6-1 to TRBJ1-1; D may be TRBD1 (6 bases). This CDR3 spans 14 amino acids. Germline CDR1 and CDR2: MNHNS and SASEGT. The V end lost 9 bases, the J end lost 4 bases, and 18 bases lay between the germline ends. CDR3 nucleotides: TGTGCCAGTGACACAGGGAATTGGGGCACTGAAGCTTTCTTT. Its protein product is CASDTGNWGTEAFF.

The rearrangement joins TRBV27 to TRBJ1-6, with D hard to call. There are 15 residues in the CDR3. Germline lookup yields CDR1 MNHEY and CDR2 SMNVEV (reference sequence). V lost 6 bases, J lost 8 bases, and 17 bases lay in between. The CDR3, as DNA: TGTGCCAGCAGCGCCGTGTCGGCACACTATTCACCCCTCCACTTT. It is translated as CASSAVSAHYSPLHF.

The chain recombines TRBV3-1 with TRBJ2-5; 7 bases agree with TRBD2. Per the germline V gene, CDR1 is LGHDT and CDR2 is YNNKEL (reference sequence). V was clipped by 1 base and J by 3 bases; unmatched bases: 2. This CDR3 region has 14 residues. The CDR3 DNA reads as TGTGCCAGCAGCCAAGTTGGGGGGGAAGAGACCCAGTACTTC. Amino acids: CASSQVGGEETQYF.